The 25 T cell receptor beta chains in this list originate from one sample, sequenced in a study of PD-1 blockade in classical Hodgkin lymphoma. Noted time point: cycle 4 day 1 (C4D1), after 5 to 7 weeks of nivolumab. All patients experienced relapse after autologous stem cell transplantation, and brentuximab vedotin exposure was variable. CD4+ T cells were purified from thawed PBMCs by negative selection. Clones were read by immunoSEQ multiplex PCR, and TCRdb kept only the in-frame ones, dropping some. Of 30,000 or so clones detected, 80% to 90% appear once; the ten largest clones hold approximately 0.65%. The starting material was CD4+ T cells from blood, obtained before the fourth cycle of nivolumab. The receptor set was obtained from a human donor with classical Hodgkin lymphoma.

Written as DNA, the CDR3 is TGTGCCAGCAGCTCCTGGACAGGGGACTTGGGGACCCAGTACTTC. Translated: CASSSWTGDLGTQYF. V is TRBV7-9 and J is TRBJ2-5; TRBD1 aligns across 9 bases. Germline V gene data show CDR1 as SEHNR and CDR2 as FQNEAQ (reference sequence). V trimming: 4 bases; J trimming: 7 bases; junction bases outside the gene matches: 10. The CDR3 runs 15 residues.

The chain carries TRBV6-6 and TRBJ2-7; 9 positions match TRBD1. J was trimmed by 6 bases and V by 6 bases; bases with no gene match: 12. This CDR3 is built from 15 residues. CDR1 and CDR2 from the germline V gene are MNHNY and SVGAGI (reference sequence). The CDR3 loop reads CASRRGQGGKGEQYF. The CDR3 coding sequence is TGTGCCAGCAGACGGGGACAGGGAGGAAAAGGCGAGCAGTACTTC.

This chain links TRBV6-5 with TRBJ2-3; TRBD1 agrees at 8 bases. With 8 bases clipped from V and 4 bases from J, the junction kept 11 bases outside the gene matches. Germline lookup yields CDR1 MNHEY and CDR2 SVGAGI. The CDR3 runs 15 residues. CDR3 residues: CASLLDRASPDTQYF. In DNA form, the CDR3 reads TGTGCCAGCTTATTGGACAGGGCATCCCCAGATACGCAGTATTTT.

Here the CDR3 DNA reads TGTGCCAGCACCCAGACTAGCGGGGTAGAGACCCAGTACTTC. It yields the protein CASTQTSGVETQYF. This sequence joins TRBV6-5 and TRBJ2-5; 11 positions agree with TRBD2. The trim removed 7 bases at V and 4 bases at J, leaving 5 bases unmatched. The length of the CDR3 is 14 residues. Germline V gives CDR1 MNHEY, CDR2 SVGAGI.

This sequence joins TRBV6-5 and TRBJ2-3; D gene ambiguous. The V gene's germline CDR1 is MNHEY and CDR2 SVGAGI. The CDR3 covers 13 residues. Trimming left V 4 bases short and J 4 bases short, with 9 bases between. This CDR3 reads CASSSTQPDTQYF. CDR3 nucleotides: TGTGCCAGCAGTTCGACCCAGCCAGATACGCAGTATTTT.

The rearrangement joins TRBV21-1 to TRBJ1-2. TRBV21-1 constitutes a pseudogene. CDR3 size: 14 residues. The CDR3 region is CASSPLTDNYGYTF. In nucleotides, the CDR3 is TGTGCCAGCAGCCCTCTGACCGATAACTATGGCTACACCTTC.

This chain joins TRBV25-1 and TRBJ1-4; perhaps TRBD1 as D (5 bases). Per germline, CDR1 MGHDK and CDR2 SYGVNS. V was clipped by 3 bases and J by 4 bases, with 12 bases between them. CDR3 size: 15 residues. CDR3 amino acids: CASSDSGRGNEKLFF. DNA of the CDR3: TGTGCCAGCAGTGACTCGGGGCGTGGTAATGAAAAACTGTTTTTT.

The chain combines TRBV5-1 with TRBJ2-3, with 9 bases that match TRBD2. Germline V gene lookup returns CDR1 SGHRS and CDR2 YFSETQ. V lost 0 bases and J lost 2; bases outside the gene matches: 4. CDR3 length: 16 residues. In DNA, the CDR3 is TGCGCCAGCAGCTTGGTTAGCGGGGGTAACACAGATACGCAGTATTTT. Translation: CASSLVSGGNTDTQYF. The full variable domain, completed using reference TRBV5-1 and TRBJ2-3, is KAGVTQTPRYLIKTRGQQVTLSCSPISGHRSVSWYQQTPGQGLQFLFEYFSETQRNKGNFPGRFSGRQFSNSRSEMNVSTLELGDSALYLCASSLVSGGNTDTQYFGPGTRLTVL.

The V gene is TRBV2, the J gene TRBJ1-2; no firm D call. V was pared by 5 bases and J by 11 bases, with 21 bases between. This CDR3 spans 14 amino acids. Germline V gene lookup returns CDR1 SNHLY and CDR2 FYNNEI. The CDR3 DNA follows: TGTGCCAGCAGTCCCATGACGGGCGTTCCCTCATACACCTTC. It codes for CASSPMTGVPSYTF.

The genes are TRBV4-1 and TRBJ1-6; D gene uncertain. Germline V gives CDR1 MGHRA, CDR2 YSYEKL. The CDR3 has 17 residues. V lost 1 base and J lost 6, with 16 bases in between. In DNA, the CDR3 is TGCGCCAGCAGCCAAGTCCCCCCAAGGCTGCTTAATTCACCCCTCCACTTT. It is translated as CASSQVPPRLLNSPLHF.

The CDR3 nucleotides read TGTGCCAGCAGTGAACCCGGAGGGGGACAACTGTCCTCTAGCACAGATACGCAGTATTTT. Translated, it gives CASSEPGGGQLSSSTDTQYF. The rearrangement links TRBV2 to TRBJ2-3; D is possibly TRBD1 or TRBD2 (6 bases each). The V and J ends lost 2 bases and 0 bases respectively, with 24 bases between them. Germline V gene data show CDR1 as SNHLY and CDR2 as FYNNEI. This CDR3 has 20 amino acids.

The chain carries TRBV11-3 and TRBJ2-1, with D perhaps matching TRBD1 (5 bases). CDR3 length equals 15 residues. The germline V and J ends were trimmed by 4 bases and 5 bases, with 15 bases remaining between them. Germline V gives CDR1 SGHNT, CDR2 YENEEA. CDR3: CASSSRGRENNEQFF. The CDR3 DNA sequence: TGTGCCAGCAGCTCGCGAGGCAGGGAAAACAATGAGCAGTTCTTC. The whole variable domain, filled in from reference TRBV11-3 and TRBJ2-1, reads EAGVVQSPRYKIIEKKQPVAFWCNPISGHNTLYWYLQNLGQGPELLIRYENEEAVDDSQLPKDRFSAERLKGVDSTLKIQPAELGDSAVYLCASSSRGRENNEQFFGPGTRLTVL.

The chain combines TRBV5-1 with TRBJ1-2; TRBD1 might be the D (6 bases). The CDR3 has 13 amino acids. The germline V and J ends were trimmed by 3 bases and 6 bases, with 12 bases remaining between them. In germline, CDR1 is SGHRS, CDR2 YFSETQ. The CDR3 sequence is CASSWGAVNGYTF. CDR3 bases: TGCGCCAGCAGCTGGGGGGCGGTGAATGGCTACACCTTC.

This clone was counted a single time. The chain couples TRBV6-4 to TRBJ2-1; 15 nucleotides agree with TRBD2. The V gene's germline CDR1 is MRHNA and CDR2 SNTAGT. V was clipped by 0 bases and J by 6 bases; unmatched bases: 6. The CDR3 length is 18 residues. In DNA, the CDR3 is TGTGCCAGCAGTGACTCCGGACTAGCGGGGGGGCGGTTCAATGAGCAGTTCTTC. Protein sequence: CASSDSGLAGGRFNEQFF.

The genes are TRBV5-1 and TRBJ2-5, with unresolved D. Germline CDR1 is SGHRS and CDR2 is YFSETQ. The V end lost 0 bases, the J end lost 4 bases, and 13 bases lay between the germline ends. The CDR3 is 15 amino acids. CDR3 in amino acids: CASSLVPSRAETQYF. DNA for the CDR3: TGCGCCAGCAGCTTGGTCCCCTCCAGAGCAGAGACCCAGTACTTC.

This clone appeared a single time. The gene calls are TRBV11-2 and TRBJ1-5, with TRBD1 matching over 11 bases. The CDR3 extends over 17 amino acids. In germline, CDR1 is SGHAT, CDR2 FQNNGV. J lost 5 bases, V lost 2 bases, and 8 bases had no gene match. The CDR3 protein is CASSLTWTGGVDQPQHF. The CDR3 DNA reads as TGTGCCAGCAGCTTAACTTGGACAGGGGGCGTCGATCAGCCCCAGCATTTT.

The rearrangement joins TRBV10-3 to TRBJ1-2; D remains unclear. The CDR3 sequence is 13 residues long. Looked up from germline, CDR1 is ENHRY and CDR2 is SYGVKD. The V gene lost 0 bases and the J gene lost 4 bases, with 6 bases spanning the gap. The CDR3 here is CAISESGIYGYTF. The CDR3 DNA reads as TGTGCCATCAGTGAGTCTGGTATCTATGGCTACACCTTC.

This chain connects TRBV10-3 to TRBJ2-3; D could derive from TRBD1 or TRBD2 (5 bases each). CDR1 is ENHRY, CDR2 SYGVKD, per germline. The ends were cut back, 9 bases at V and 4 bases at J, with 20 bases in the middle. The CDR3 spans 15 residues. The CDR3 reads CAMSPGTPGSDTQYF. In DNA, the CDR3 is TGTGCCATGTCCCCTGGGACGCCGGGGTCAGATACGCAGTATTTT.

A few counts support this clone. V usage is TRBV5-1 and J usage is TRBJ1-1; 9 bases line up with TRBD1. The CDR3 sequence is 14 residues long. The V and J ends lost 4 bases and 4 bases, in that order; junction bases with no gene match: 5. Germline CDR1 reads SGHRS; CDR2 reads YFSETQ. In DNA form, the CDR3 reads TGCGCCAGCAGCCGGGACAGGGCGGCCACTGAAGCTTTCTTT. Protein: CASSRDRAATEAFF.

The rearrangement uses TRBV5-5 and TRBJ1-1; TRBD1 matches 7 bases. The CDR3 is 14 residues long. V shed 0 bases, J shed 4 bases, and the junction held 3 bases outside the gene matches. From germline, CDR1 is SGHKS and CDR2 YYEKEE (reference sequence). CDR3 bases: TGTGCCAGCAGCTTGGAGGGGGCAGTCACTGAAGCTTTCTTT. Protein sequence: CASSLEGAVTEAFF. Combining the CDR3 with reference TRBV5-5 and TRBJ1-1 gives the whole variable domain DAGVTQSPTHLIKTRGQQVTLRCSPISGHKSVSWYQQVLGQGPQFIFQYYEKEERGRGNFPDRFSARQFPNYSSELNVNALLLGDSALYLCASSLEGAVTEAFFGQGTRLTVV.

This clone was seen more than once but under ten times. The chain links TRBV7-9 to TRBJ1-2, with D perhaps TRBD1 (6 bases). Germline assignment: CDR1 SEHNR and CDR2 FQNEAQ (reference sequence). The CDR3 spans 13 residues. V dropped 1 base and J dropped 8 bases, with 11 bases sitting between them. CDR3 nucleotide sequence: TGTGCCAGCAGCTTAGAGGACAGTCGGGGCTACACCTTC. It encodes CASSLEDSRGYTF. Complete variable domain (other parts from reference TRBV7-9 and TRBJ1-2): DTGVSQNPRHKITKRGQNVTFRCDPISEHNRLYWYRQTLGQGPEFLTYFQNEAQLEKSRLLSDRFSAERPKGSFSTLEIQRTEQGDSAMYLCASSLEDSRGYTFGSGTRLTVV.

DNA of the CDR3: TGTGCCAGCCGGTCAAGGGACAGGGTGAACTATGGCTACACCTTC. Its translation: CASRSRDRVNYGYTF. The chain carries TRBV19 and TRBJ1-2; TRBD1 matches 9 bases. Trimming cost V 9 bases and J 2 bases; bases outside gene matches: 10. The CDR3 length is 15 residues. Germline-derived CDR1 and CDR2 are LNHDA and SQIVND (reference sequence).

This clone was picked up a small number of times. The gene calls are TRBV5-1 and TRBJ1-6; a weak D match, TRBD1 (5 bases). Germline V lookup: CDR1 SGHRS, CDR2 YFSETQ. Trimming pared 5 bases from V and 7 bases from J, leaving 13 bases between. This CDR3 spans 14 amino acids. CDR3 loop: CASSFPGMNSPLHF. Written as DNA, the CDR3 is TGCGCCAGCAGTTTCCCAGGGATGAATTCACCCCTCCACTTT.

This clone was counted between two and nine times. The CDR3 DNA follows: TGTGCCAGCAGTTTAAGGAGTAGCAATCAGCCCCAGCATTTT. As protein: CASSLRSSNQPQHF. The rearrangement joins TRBV6-5 to TRBJ1-5; D not certain. CDR1 is MNHEY, CDR2 SVGAGI, per germline. The ends were cut back, 4 bases at V and 0 bases at J, with 7 bases in the middle. CDR3 length: 14 residues.

V is TRBV28 and J is TRBJ1-2; 10 nucleotides align to TRBD1. V lost 4 bases and J lost 8; bases outside the gene matches: 13. This CDR3 is 16 amino acids long. Germline V lookup: CDR1 MDHEN, CDR2 SYDVKM. The CDR3 DNA reads as TGTGCCAGCAGTTCGACAGGGGGCGCAGGGAATGCCGGCTACACCTTC. Its protein product is CASSSTGGAGNAGYTF.